A selection of T cell receptor beta chains follows, all from one sample in a study of monozygotic twins with inflammatory bowel disease. With the 5' RACE reads reprocessed, TCRdb shows one record per CDR3 protein and no DNA. The sample holds about 330,000 distinct CDR3 sequences. The specimen was blood. The receptors originated from a human donor with ulcerative colitis or Crohn's disease, or a healthy co-twin of an affected twin (not recorded which). Both conserved end residues are part of each CDR3.

CDR3 protein	V gene	J gene	CDR3 length
CASSPERGEQFF	TRBV18	TRBJ2-1	12
CASSVQGFGEKLFF	TRBV19	TRBJ1-4	14
CSARGSGIYGYTF	TRBV20-1	TRBJ1-2	13
CASSESGSYEQYF	TRBV10-1	TRBJ2-7	13
CASQTYLGNSPLHF	TRBV5-6	TRBJ1-6	14
CASGLASQRDGYTF	TRBV5-1	TRBJ1-2	14
CATSDPRVGMTGTATETQYF	TRBV24-1	TRBJ2-5	20
CASSLGRGRSPLHF	TRBV28	TRBJ1-6	14
CASSQDGYSNQPQHF	TRBV4-3	TRBJ1-5	15
CASSISSSTGELFF	TRBV19	TRBJ2-2	14
CASSPFGPGKLFF	TRBV7-2	TRBJ1-4	13
CASSQDGGRRNTEAFF	TRBV4-1	TRBJ1-1	16
CSGRFGYYGYTF	TRBV29-1	TRBJ1-2	12
CASSLGTGGWNEQFF	TRBV6-1	TRBJ2-1	15
CASSLIVGMETQYF	TRBV7-8	TRBJ2-5	14
CASTVGVGTQYF	TRBV12-3/TRBV12-4	TRBJ2-3	12
CASSRDSGTEAFF	TRBV18	TRBJ1-1	13
CASSDDRAFNEKLFF	TRBV5-1	TRBJ1-4	15
CASKARGTTGPYEQYF	TRBV5-1	TRBJ2-7	16
CASSPSTGTYGYTF	TRBV6-6	TRBJ1-2	14
CASSLGSVYGYTF	TRBV5-5	TRBJ1-2	13
CSVPDRDRGSEAFF	TRBV29-1	TRBJ1-1	14
CASRLDRTLEAFF	TRBV6-6	TRBJ1-1	13